These 4 T cell receptor beta chains originate from one sample sequenced in a study of blood T cell repertoires in COVID-19. Assay used: immunoSEQ multiplex PCR; TCRdb lists only in-frame clones, some missing. The profile covers 250,000 to 300,000 clones, with around 86% appearing a single time and around 3.2% taken by the ten largest. The sequenced sample consisted of peripheral blood. The receptor source for this set is a woman in her sixties with active or convalescent COVID-19.

The chain couples TRBV6-4 to TRBJ2-6; D call uncertain. In germline, CDR1 is MRHNA, CDR2 SNTAGT. The V end lost 4 bases, the J end lost 0 bases, and 10 bases lay between the germline ends. The CDR3 loop spans 16 amino acids. The CDR3 is CASSVELASGANVLTF. The CDR3 region has the DNA TGTGCCAGCAGTGTTGAATTGGCCTCTGGGGCCAACGTCCTGACTTTC.

This chain connects TRBV25-1 to TRBJ1-4, with 7 bases fitting TRBD1. This CDR3 contains 14 residues. CDR1 and CDR2 (germline): MGHDK, SYGVNS. The V gene end was trimmed by 6 bases and the J gene end by 7 bases; junction bases not matched to a gene: 8. Here the CDR3 reads CASRGRQGGEKLFF. The CDR3 DNA reads TGTGCCAGCAGAGGGAGACAGGGAGGTGAAAAACTGTTTTTT. The variable domain in full, with the rest retrieved from reference TRBV25-1 and TRBJ1-4, is EADIYQTPRYLVIGTGKKITLECSQTMGHDKMYWYQQDPGMELHLIHYSYGVNSTEKGDLSSESTVSRIRTEHFPLTLESARPSHTSQYLCASRGRQGGEKLFFGSGTQLSVL.

The chain is built from TRBV9 and TRBJ2-7, with D maybe TRBD1 (6 bases). The CDR3 extends over 15 amino acids. CDR1 and CDR2 (germline): SGDLS, YYNGEE. Trimming removed 4 bases at V and 1 base at J, with 15 bases between. The CDR3 is CASSPRQEISYEQYF. In DNA, the CDR3 is TGTGCCAGCAGCCCTCGACAGGAGATATCCTACGAGCAGTACTTC. The full variable domain, completed using reference TRBV9 and TRBJ2-7, is DSGVTQTPKHLITATGQRVTLRCSPRSGDLSVYWYQQSLDQGLQFLIQYYNGEERAKGNILERFSAQQFPDLHSELNLSSLELGDSALYFCASSPRQEISYEQYFGPGTRLTVT.

The chain joins TRBV7-9 to TRBJ1-6; D not certain. The CDR3 is 14 residues long. Germline CDR1 is SEHNR and CDR2 is FQNEAQ (reference sequence). V lost 3 bases to trimming and J lost 6 bases, with 9 bases between them. CDR3 sequence (DNA): TGTGCCAGCAGCTTTGCGCTACGTAATTCACCCCTCCACTTT. Its protein product is CASSFALRNSPLHF.